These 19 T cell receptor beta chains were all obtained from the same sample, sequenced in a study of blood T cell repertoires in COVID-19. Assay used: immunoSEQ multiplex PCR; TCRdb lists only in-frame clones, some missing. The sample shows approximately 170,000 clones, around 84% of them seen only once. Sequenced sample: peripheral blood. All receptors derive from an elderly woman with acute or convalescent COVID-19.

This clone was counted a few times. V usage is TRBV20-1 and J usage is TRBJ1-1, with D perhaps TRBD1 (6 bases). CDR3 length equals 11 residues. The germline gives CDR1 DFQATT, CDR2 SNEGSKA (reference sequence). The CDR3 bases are TGCAGGGGGGCCCGGACCACTGAAGCTTTCTTT. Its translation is CRGARTTEAFF.

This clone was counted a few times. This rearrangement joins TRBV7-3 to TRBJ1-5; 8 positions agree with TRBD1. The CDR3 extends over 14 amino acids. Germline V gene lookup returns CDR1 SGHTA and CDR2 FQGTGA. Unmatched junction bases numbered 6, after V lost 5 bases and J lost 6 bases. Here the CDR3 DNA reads TGTGCCAGCAGCCCAACAGGGGGAGGTCAGCCCCAGCATTTT. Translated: CASSPTGGGQPQHF.

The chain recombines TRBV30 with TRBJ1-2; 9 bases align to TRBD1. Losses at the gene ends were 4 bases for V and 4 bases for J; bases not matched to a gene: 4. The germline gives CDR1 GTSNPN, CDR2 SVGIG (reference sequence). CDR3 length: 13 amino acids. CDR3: CAWTSDRGYGYTF. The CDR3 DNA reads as TGTGCCTGGACCTCGGACAGGGGCTATGGCTACACCTTC. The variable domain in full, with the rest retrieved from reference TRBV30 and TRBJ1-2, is SQTIHQWPATLVQPVGSPLSLECTVEGTSNPNLYWYRQAAGRGLQLLFYSVGIGQISSEVPQNLSASRPQDRQFILSSKKLLLSDSGFYLCAWTSDRGYGYTFGSGTRLTVV.

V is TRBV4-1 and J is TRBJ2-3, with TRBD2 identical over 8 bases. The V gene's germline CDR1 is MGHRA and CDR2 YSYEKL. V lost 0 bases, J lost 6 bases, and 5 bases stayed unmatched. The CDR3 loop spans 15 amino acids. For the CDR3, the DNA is TGCGCCAGCAGCCAAGATCGAGTAGCGGGGGATACGCAGTATTTT. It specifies CASSQDRVAGDTQYF.

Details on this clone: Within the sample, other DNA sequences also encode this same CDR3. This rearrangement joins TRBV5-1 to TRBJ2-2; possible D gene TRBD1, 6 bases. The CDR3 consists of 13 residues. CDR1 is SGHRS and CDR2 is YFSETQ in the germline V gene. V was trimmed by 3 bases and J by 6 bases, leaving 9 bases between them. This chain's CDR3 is CASSYGQPGELFF. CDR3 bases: TGCGCCAGCAGCTACGGACAGCCCGGGGAGCTGTTTTTT.

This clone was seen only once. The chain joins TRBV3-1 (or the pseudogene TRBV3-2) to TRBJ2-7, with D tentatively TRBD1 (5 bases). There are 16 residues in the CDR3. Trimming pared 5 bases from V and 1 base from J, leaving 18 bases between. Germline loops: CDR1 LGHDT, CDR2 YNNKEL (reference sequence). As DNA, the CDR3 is TGTGCCAGCAGCGCCCTCATAGGGGATCTATCCTACGAGCAGTACTTC. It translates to CASSALIGDLSYEQYF.

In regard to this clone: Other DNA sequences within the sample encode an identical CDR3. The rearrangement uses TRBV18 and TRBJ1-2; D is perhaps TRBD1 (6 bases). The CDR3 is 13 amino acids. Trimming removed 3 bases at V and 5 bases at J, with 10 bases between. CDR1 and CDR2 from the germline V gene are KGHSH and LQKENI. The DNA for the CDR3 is TGTGCCAGCTCACCGGACAGAGATTATGGCTACACCTTC. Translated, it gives CASSPDRDYGYTF.

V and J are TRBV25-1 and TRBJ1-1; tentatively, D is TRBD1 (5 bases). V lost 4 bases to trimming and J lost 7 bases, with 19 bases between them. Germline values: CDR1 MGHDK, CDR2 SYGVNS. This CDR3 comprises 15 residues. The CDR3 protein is CASSVSHRQYVEAFF. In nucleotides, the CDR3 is TGTGCCAGCAGTGTTTCACACAGACAGTACGTTGAAGCTTTCTTT.

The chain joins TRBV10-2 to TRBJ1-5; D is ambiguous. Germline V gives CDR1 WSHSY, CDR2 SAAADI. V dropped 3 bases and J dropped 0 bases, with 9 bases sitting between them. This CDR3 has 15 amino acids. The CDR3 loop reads CASSDSGNSNQPQHF. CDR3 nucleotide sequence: TGCGCCAGCAGTGACAGTGGTAATAGCAATCAGCCCCAGCATTTT.

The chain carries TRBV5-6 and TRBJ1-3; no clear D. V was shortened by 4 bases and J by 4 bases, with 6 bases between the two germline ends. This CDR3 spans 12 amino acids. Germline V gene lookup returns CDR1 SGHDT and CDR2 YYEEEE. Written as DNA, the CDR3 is TGTGCCAGCAGCCGAGGAGGAAACACCATATATTTT. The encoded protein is CASSRGGNTIYF.

CDR3 in amino acids: CASSHDRYRYEQYF. In DNA, the CDR3 is TGTGCCAGCAGCCACGACAGGTACCGATACGAGCAGTACTTC. The chain recombines TRBV7-2 with TRBJ2-7; maybe TRBD1 (6 bases). The germline V and J ends were trimmed by 5 bases and 4 bases, with 15 bases remaining between them. The CDR3 consists of 14 residues. Germline values: CDR1 SGHTA, CDR2 FQGNSA.

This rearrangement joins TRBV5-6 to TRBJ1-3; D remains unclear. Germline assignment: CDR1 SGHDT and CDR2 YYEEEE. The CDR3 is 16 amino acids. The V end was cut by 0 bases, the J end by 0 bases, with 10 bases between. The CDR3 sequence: CASSLAGLLSGNTIYF. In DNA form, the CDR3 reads TGTGCCAGCAGCTTGGCAGGCTTACTCTCTGGAAACACCATATATTTT.

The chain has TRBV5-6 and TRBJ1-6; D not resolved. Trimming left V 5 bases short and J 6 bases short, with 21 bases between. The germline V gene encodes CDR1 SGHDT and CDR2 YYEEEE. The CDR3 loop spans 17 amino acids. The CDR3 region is CASSFFEGGKVNSPLHF. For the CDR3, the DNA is TGTGCCAGCAGTTTTTTTGAGGGAGGGAAAGTTAATTCACCCCTCCACTTT. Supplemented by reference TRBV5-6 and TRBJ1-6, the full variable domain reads DAGVTQSPTHLIKTRGQQVTLRCSPKSGHDTVSWYQQALGQGPQFIFQYYEEEERQRGNFPDRFSGHQFPNYSSELNVNALLLGDSALYLCASSFFEGGKVNSPLHFGNGTRLTVT.

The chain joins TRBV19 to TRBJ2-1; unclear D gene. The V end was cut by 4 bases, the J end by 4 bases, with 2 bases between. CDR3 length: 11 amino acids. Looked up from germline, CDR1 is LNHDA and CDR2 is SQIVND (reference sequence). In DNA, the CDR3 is TGTGCCAGTAGTACTTACAATGAGCAGTTCTTC. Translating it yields CASSTYNEQFF.

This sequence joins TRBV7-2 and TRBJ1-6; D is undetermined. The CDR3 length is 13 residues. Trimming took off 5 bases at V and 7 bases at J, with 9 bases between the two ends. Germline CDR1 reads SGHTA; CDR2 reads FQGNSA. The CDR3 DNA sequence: TGTGCCAGCAGCCAGACAAGGAATTCACCCCTCCACTTT. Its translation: CASSQTRNSPLHF. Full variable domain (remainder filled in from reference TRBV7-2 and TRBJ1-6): GAGVSQSPSNKVTEKGKDVELRCDPISGHTALYWYRQSLGQGLEFLIYFQGNSAPDKSGLPSDRFSAERTGGSVSTLTIQRTQQEDSAVYLCASSQTRNSPLHFGNGTRLTVT.

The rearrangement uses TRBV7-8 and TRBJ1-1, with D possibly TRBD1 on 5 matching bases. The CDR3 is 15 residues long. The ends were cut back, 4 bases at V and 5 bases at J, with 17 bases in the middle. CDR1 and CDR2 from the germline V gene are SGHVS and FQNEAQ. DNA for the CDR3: TGTGCCAGCAGCTCCCCTGGGTCAGGGCGGACTGAAGCTTTCTTT. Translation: CASSSPGSGRTEAFF.

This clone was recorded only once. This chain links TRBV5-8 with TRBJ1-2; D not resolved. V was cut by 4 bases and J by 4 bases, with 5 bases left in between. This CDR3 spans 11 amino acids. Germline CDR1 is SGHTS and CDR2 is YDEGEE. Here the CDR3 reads CASSRVYGYTF. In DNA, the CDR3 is TGTGCCAGCAGCCGCGTCTATGGCTACACCTTC.

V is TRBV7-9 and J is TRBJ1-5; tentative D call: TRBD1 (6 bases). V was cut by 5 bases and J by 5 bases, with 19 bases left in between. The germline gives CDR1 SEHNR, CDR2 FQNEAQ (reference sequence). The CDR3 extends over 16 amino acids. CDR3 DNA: TGTGCCAGCAGCCCAGCGAGGGGGTCTGGGGATCAGCCCCAGCATTTT. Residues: CASSPARGSGDQPQHF.

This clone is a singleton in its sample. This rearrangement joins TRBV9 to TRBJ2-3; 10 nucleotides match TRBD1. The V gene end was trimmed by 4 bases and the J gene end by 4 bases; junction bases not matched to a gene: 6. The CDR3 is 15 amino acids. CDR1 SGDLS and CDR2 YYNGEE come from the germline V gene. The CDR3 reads CASSPGQGIADTQYF. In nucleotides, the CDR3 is TGTGCCAGCAGCCCGGGACAGGGGATCGCAGATACGCAGTATTTT.